A selection of T cell receptor beta chains follows, all from one sample in a study of cytomegalovirus exposure and HLA in healthy donors. TCRdb's table, derived via immunoSEQ multiplex PCR, lists solely in-frame clones and lacks some. The profile shows about 180,000 clones, around 77% of them singletons. Sequencing used PBMCs. These receptors were taken from a man between 60 and 75 years old in good health and CMV-seronegative. Both conserved end residues are part of each CDR3. The D gene is left open where the match is weak. Not every row has a clone size; where given, it reads once, few, many or a size class.

V gene	D gene	J gene	clone size	CDR3 protein	CDR3 DNA
TRBV13	TRBD2	TRBJ2-3	.	CASSHLAGGLTDTQYF	TGTGCCAGCAGCCACCTAGCGGGAGGGCTAACAGATACGCAGTATTTT
TRBV5-6	TRBD2	TRBJ2-7	.	CASSENGAGVDEQYF	TGTGCCAGCAGCGAGAACGGGGCGGGGGTAGACGAGCAGTACTTC
TRBV6-6	TRBD1	TRBJ1-5	.	CASSWQGVGGNQPQHF	TGTGCCAGCAGTTGGCAGGGGGTTGGGGGCAATCAGCCCCAGCATTTT
TRBV11-2	.	TRBJ1-1	.	CASSLTAGATSTEAFF	TGTGCCAGCAGCTTAACGGCAGGGGCCACGAGCACTGAAGCTTTCTTT
TRBV27	.	TRBJ1-3	.	CASSPGRSRSGNTIYF	TGTGCCAGCAGTCCAGGGAGGTCTCGCTCTGGAAACACCATATATTTT
TRBV6-5	.	TRBJ1-2	.	CVSGGARHYGYTF	TGTGTTTCGGGTGGGGCCCGGCACTATGGCTACACCTTC
TRBV11-2	.	TRBJ1-1	.	CASSFFDSGTEAFF	TGTGCCAGCAGCTTTTTCGACAGCGGGACTGAAGCTTTCTTT
TRBV19	.	TRBJ2-7	.	CASSMSSEQYF	TGTGCCAGTAGTATGAGCTCCGAGCAGTACTTC
TRBV30	.	TRBJ2-3	.	CAWSQAPATDTQYF	TGTGCCTGGAGTCAAGCTCCCGCCACAGATACGCAGTATTTT
TRBV6-5	TRBD2	TRBJ2-1	.	CASSYAGELQFF	TGTGCCAGCAGTTATGCGGGGGAGTTGCAGTTCTTC
TRBV18	.	TRBJ1-1	.	CASSPPTGGRGTEAFF	TGTGCCAGCTCACCCCCGACGGGGGGCAGAGGAACTGAAGCTTTCTTT
TRBV12-2	.	TRBJ2-7	.	CASRAREAGGREQYF	TGTGCAAGTCGCGCCCGAGAAGCGGGAGGTAGGGAGCAGTACTTC
TRBV30	.	TRBJ1-1	few	CAWSVAGNTEAFF	TGTGCCTGGAGTGTAGCCGGGAACACTGAAGCTTTCTTT
TRBV7-6	TRBD2	TRBJ2-3	once	CASSFLPSGMRDTQYF	TGTGCCAGCAGCTTCCTTCCTAGCGGGATGAGAGATACGCAGTATTTT
TRBV2	TRBD2	TRBJ2-5	.	CASRNSGRGLETQYF	TGTGCCAGCAGGAATAGCGGGAGGGGGTTAGAGACCCAGTACTTC
TRBV10-2	TRBD1	TRBJ1-1	.	CASSERRQGATEAFF	TGCGCCAGCAGTGAAAGACGACAGGGGGCCACTGAAGCTTTCTTT
TRBV18	.	TRBJ1-4	.	CASSPPEGTNEKLFF	TGTGCCAGCTCACCACCGGAGGGAACTAATGAAAAACTGTTTTTT
TRBV5-1	.	TRBJ1-4	few	CASSLDADLNEKLFF	TGCGCCAGCAGCTTGGATGCAGACTTGAATGAAAAACTGTTTTTT
TRBV28	.	TRBJ1-5	.	CATTLLNQPQHF	TGTGCCACCACCCTCCTAAATCAGCCCCAGCATTTT
TRBV6-5	TRBD2	TRBJ2-1	.	CASRLGGSYNEQFF	TGTGCCAGCAGGTTGGGAGGGTCCTACAATGAGCAGTTCTTC
TRBV9	.	TRBJ1-2	few	CASSVEDWGGYPF	TGTGCCAGCAGCGTAGAAGATTGGGGGGGCTACCCCTTC
TRBV28	TRBD1	TRBJ2-7	.	CASPPGVPGQGLYEQYF	TGTGCCAGCCCCCCTGGGGTACCGGGACAGGGGCTCTACGAGCAGTACTTC
TRBV28	.	TRBJ1-5	few	CASSPRTVLNQPQHF	TGTGCCAGCAGTCCCCGGACAGTTTTAAATCAGCCCCAGCATTTT
TRBV18	TRBD1	TRBJ1-2	.	CASSPQGQGEGGYTF	TGTGCCAGCTCACCACAGGGACAGGGGGAAGGTGGCTACACCTTC
TRBV19	TRBD1	TRBJ2-3	.	CASSTPPVRGQTDTQYF	TGTGCCAGTAGCACGCCACCCGTCAGGGGGCAGACAGATACGCAGTATTTT
TRBV7-6	TRBD2	TRBJ2-1	.	CASSLGTSGGNEQFF	TGTGCCAGCAGCTTAGGGACTAGCGGAGGTAATGAGCAGTTCTTC
TRBV28	.	TRBJ2-6	.	CASSGTTLPMNTNVLTF	TGTGCCAGCAGCGGGACAACTCTACCTATGAATACCAACGTCCTGACTTTC
TRBV5-1	.	TRBJ1-1	once	CASSPGVNTEAFF	TGCGCCAGCAGCCCAGGGGTGAACACTGAAGCTTTCTTT
TRBV7-9	TRBD2	TRBJ2-7	.	CASSQGLAGGTSYEQYF	TGTGCCAGCAGCCAAGGACTAGCGGGGGGGACCTCCTACGAGCAGTACTTC
TRBV10-3	TRBD2	TRBJ2-7	.	CAISVHRMWEGSYEQYF	TGTGCCATCAGTGTTCACCGAATGTGGGAGGGGTCCTACGAGCAGTACTTC
TRBV9	.	TRBJ1-2	.	CASLGAYGYPF	TGTGCCAGCCTAGGGGCCTATGGCTACCCCTTC
TRBV19	TRBD1	TRBJ1-1	few	CASSNLFGQGKAEAFF	TGTGCCAGTAGCAACCTATTCGGACAGGGGAAGGCTGAAGCTTTCTTT
TRBV5-8	.	TRBJ2-3	.	CASSREGRTADTQYF	TGTGCCAGCAGTCGTGAGGGCCGGACAGCAGATACGCAGTATTTT
TRBV29-1	.	TRBJ1-4	.	CSVENGEKLFF	TGCAGCGTTGAAAACGGTGAAAAACTGTTTTTT
TRBV10-3	.	TRBJ1-6	.	CAIRYSYNSPLHF	TGTGCCATCAGATACTCCTATAATTCACCCCTCCACTTT
TRBV2	.	TRBJ1-2	few	CASSPEGGRNYGYPF	TGTGCCAGCAGTCCAGAGGGGGGGAGGAACTATGGCTACCCCTTC
TRBV28	.	TRBJ2-7	.	CATWTLSYEQYF	TGTGCCACCTGGACACTCTCCTACGAGCAGTACTTC
TRBV11-2	.	TRBJ1-2	.	CASSRGVGSSSYGYTF	TGTGCCAGCAGCCGGGGGGTGGGCAGCAGCTCCTATGGCTACACCTTC
TRBV11-2	TRBD2	TRBJ2-2	.	CASSSPFSGSIMTGELFF	TGTGCCAGCAGCTCACCCTTTAGCGGGAGTATTATGACCGGGGAGCTGTTTTTT
TRBV2	TRBD1	TRBJ2-7	.	CASSVQGFNEQYF	TGTGCCAGCAGTGTACAGGGGTTCAACGAGCAGTACTTC
TRBV2	.	TRBJ1-1	.	CASSYGEAFF	TGTGCCAGCAGTTACGGGGAAGCTTTCTTT
TRBV10-1	TRBD1	TRBJ1-2	.	CASSEQGAGGYTF	TGCGCCAGCAGTGAGCAGGGGGCTGGTGGCTACACCTTC
TRBV7-9	.	TRBJ1-1	once	CASSFSGGPRANTEAFF	TGTGCCAGCAGCTTTTCCGGGGGGCCTCGAGCGAACACTGAAGCTTTCTTT
TRBV7-9	.	TRBJ2-1	.	CASSNPTGLRSDNEQFF	TGTGCCAGCAGCAACCCAACAGGGTTAAGGTCCGACAATGAGCAGTTCTTC
TRBV5-6	TRBD1	TRBJ2-7	.	CASSLEGGGLSEQYF	TGTGCCAGCAGCTTGGAAGGGGGCGGTTTAAGCGAGCAGTACTTC
TRBV28	.	TRBJ1-5	.	CASSPGRDQPQHF	TGTGCCAGCAGCCCTGGGAGGGATCAGCCCCAGCATTTT
TRBV25-1	TRBD1	TRBJ1-1	.	CASSSTGGGSPNTEAFF	TGTGCCAGCAGCTCTACAGGGGGCGGGTCGCCGAACACTGAAGCTTTCTTT
TRBV25-1	.	TRBJ1-1	.	CASSELVGTTGGEAFF	TGTGCCAGCAGTGAATTGGTTGGCACTACGGGGGGGGAAGCTTTCTTT
TRBV7-2	TRBD2	TRBJ2-1	.	CASSTRLAGGGHNEQFF	TGTGCCAGCAGCACGCGACTAGCGGGAGGGGGACACAATGAGCAGTTCTTC